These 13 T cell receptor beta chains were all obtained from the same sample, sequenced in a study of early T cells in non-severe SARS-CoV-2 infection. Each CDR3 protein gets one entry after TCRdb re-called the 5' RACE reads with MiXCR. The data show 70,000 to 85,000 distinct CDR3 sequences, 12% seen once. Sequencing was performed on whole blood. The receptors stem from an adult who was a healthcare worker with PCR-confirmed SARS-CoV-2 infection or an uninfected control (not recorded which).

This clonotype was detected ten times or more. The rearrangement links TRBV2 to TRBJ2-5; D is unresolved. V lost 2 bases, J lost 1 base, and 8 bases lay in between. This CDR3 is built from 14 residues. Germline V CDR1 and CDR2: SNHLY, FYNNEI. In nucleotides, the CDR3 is TGTGCCAGCAGTGAACTTATTCCCCAAGAGACCCAGTACTTC. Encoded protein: CASSELIPQETQYF.

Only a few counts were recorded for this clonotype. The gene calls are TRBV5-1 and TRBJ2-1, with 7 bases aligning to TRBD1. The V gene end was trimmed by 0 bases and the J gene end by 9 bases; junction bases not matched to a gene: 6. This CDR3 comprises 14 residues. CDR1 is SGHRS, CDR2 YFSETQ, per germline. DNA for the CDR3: TGCGCCAGCAGCTTGGTCGTAGGGGGCCCTGAGCAGTTCTTC. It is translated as CASSLVVGGPEQFF.

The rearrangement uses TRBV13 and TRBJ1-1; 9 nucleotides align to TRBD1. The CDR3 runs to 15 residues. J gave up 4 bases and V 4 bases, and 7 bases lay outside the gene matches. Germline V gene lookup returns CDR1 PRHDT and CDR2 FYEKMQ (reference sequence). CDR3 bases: TGTGCCAGCAGCTACTCGGGACAGGGCGCCACTGAAGCTTTCTTT. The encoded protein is CASSYSGQGATEAFF.

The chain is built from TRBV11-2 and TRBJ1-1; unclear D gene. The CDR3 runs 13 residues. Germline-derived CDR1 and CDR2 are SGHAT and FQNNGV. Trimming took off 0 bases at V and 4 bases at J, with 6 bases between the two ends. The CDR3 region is CASSLDPGTEAFF. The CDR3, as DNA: TGTGCCAGCAGCTTAGATCCTGGCACTGAAGCTTTCTTT.

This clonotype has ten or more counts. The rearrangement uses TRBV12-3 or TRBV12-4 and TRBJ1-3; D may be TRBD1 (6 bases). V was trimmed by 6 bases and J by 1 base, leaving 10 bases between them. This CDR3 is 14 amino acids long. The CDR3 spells CASSKQGSGNTIYF. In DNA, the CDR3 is TGTGCCAGCAGCAAACAGGGATCTGGAAACACCATATATTTT.

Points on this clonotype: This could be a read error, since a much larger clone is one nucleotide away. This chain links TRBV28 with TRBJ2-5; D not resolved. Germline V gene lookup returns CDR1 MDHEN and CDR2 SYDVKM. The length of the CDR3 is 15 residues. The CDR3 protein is CASSSQSPHQEIQYF. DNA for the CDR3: TGTGCCAGCAGTTCCCAATCCCCCCACCAAGAGATCCAGTACTTC.

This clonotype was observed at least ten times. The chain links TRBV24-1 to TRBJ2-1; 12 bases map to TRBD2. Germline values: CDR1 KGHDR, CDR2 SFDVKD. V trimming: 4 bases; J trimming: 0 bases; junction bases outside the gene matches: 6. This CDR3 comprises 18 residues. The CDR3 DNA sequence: TGTGCCACCAGTGACCGGACTAGCGGGAAATACTCCTACAATGAGCAGTTCTTC. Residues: CATSDRTSGKYSYNEQFF.

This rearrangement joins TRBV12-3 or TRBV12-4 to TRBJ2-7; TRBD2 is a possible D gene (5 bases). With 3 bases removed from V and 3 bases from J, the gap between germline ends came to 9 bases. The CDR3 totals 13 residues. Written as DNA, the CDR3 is TGTGCCAGCAGTTTGTTACGGGACTACGAGCAGTACTTC. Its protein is CASSLLRDYEQYF.

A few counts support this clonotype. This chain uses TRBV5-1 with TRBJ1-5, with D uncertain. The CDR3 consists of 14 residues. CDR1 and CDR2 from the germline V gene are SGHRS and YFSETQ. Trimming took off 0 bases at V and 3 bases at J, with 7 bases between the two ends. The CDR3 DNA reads TGCGCCAGCAGCTTGGGGCAGTTCAATCAGCCCCAGCATTTT. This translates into CASSLGQFNQPQHF.

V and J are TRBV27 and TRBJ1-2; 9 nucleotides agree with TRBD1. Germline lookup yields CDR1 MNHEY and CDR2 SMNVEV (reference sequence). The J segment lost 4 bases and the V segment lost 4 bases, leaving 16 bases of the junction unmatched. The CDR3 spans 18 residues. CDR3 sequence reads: CASSYFALTGTGTYGYTF. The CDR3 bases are TGTGCCAGCAGTTATTTTGCCCTCACCGGGACAGGGACCTATGGCTACACCTTC.

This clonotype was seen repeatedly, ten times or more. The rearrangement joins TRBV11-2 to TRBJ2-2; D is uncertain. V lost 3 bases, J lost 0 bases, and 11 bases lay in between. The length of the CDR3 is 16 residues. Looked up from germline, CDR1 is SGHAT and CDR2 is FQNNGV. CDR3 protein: CASSLEILANTGELFF. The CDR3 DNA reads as TGTGCCAGCAGCTTGGAAATTCTCGCGAACACCGGGGAGCTGTTTTTT.

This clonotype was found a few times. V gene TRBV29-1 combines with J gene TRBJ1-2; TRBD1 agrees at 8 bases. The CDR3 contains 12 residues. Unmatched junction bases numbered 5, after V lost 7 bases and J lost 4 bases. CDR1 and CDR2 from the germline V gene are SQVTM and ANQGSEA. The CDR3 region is CSAGGQGYGYTF. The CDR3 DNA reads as TGCAGCGCCGGAGGACAGGGCTATGGCTACACCTTC.

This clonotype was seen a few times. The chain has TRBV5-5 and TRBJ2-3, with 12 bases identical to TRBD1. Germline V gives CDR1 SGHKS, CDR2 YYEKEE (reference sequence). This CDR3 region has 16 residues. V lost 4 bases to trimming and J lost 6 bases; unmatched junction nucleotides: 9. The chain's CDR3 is CASSQDWDRGRDTQYF. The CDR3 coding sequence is TGTGCCAGCAGCCAAGACTGGGACAGGGGGCGTGATACGCAGTATTTT. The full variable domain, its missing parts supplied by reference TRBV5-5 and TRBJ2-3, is DAGVTQSPTHLIKTRGQQVTLRCSPISGHKSVSWYQQVLGQGPQFIFQYYEKEERGRGNFPDRFSARQFPNYSSELNVNALLLGDSALYLCASSQDWDRGRDTQYFGPGTRLTVL.